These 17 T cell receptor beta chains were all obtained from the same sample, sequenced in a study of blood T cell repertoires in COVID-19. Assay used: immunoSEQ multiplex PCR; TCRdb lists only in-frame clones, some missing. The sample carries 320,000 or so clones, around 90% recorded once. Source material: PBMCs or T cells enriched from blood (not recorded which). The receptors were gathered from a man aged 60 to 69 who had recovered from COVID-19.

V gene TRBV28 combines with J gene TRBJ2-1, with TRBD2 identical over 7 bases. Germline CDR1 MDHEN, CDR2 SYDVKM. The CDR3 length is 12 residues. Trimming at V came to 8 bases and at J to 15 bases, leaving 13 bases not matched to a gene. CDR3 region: CASQPGREWVFF. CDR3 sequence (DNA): TGTGCCAGCCAACCCGGGCGGGAGTGGGTGTTCTTC.

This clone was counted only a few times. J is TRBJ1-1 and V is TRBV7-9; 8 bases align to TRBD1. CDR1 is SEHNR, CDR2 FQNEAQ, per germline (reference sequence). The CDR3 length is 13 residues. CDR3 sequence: CAPTGAIYTEAFF. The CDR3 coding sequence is TGTGCGCCGACAGGGGCCATTTACACTGAAGCTTTCTTT.

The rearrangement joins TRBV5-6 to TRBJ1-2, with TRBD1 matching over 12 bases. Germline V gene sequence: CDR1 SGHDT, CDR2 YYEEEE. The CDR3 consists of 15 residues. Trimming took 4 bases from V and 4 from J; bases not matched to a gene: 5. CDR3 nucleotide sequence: TGTGCCAGCAGCCGGGGGACAGGGGGCCTCTATGGCTACACCTTC. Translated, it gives CASSRGTGGLYGYTF.

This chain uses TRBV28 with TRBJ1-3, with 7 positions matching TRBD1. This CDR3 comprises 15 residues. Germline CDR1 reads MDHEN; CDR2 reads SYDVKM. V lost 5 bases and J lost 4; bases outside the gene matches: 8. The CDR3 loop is CASSLTGIGGNTIYF. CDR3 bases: TGTGCCAGCAGTCTGACAGGGATTGGAGGAAACACCATATATTTT. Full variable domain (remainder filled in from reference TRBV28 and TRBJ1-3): DVKVTQSSRYLVKRTGEKVFLECVQDMDHENMFWYRQDPGLGLRLIYFSYDVKMKEKGDIPEGYSVSREKKERFSLILESASTNQTSMYLCASSLTGIGGNTIYFGEGSWLTVV.

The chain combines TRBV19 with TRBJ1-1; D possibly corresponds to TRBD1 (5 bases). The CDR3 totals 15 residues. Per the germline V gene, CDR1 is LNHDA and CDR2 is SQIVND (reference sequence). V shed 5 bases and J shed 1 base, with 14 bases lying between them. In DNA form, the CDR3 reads TGTGCCAGTAGTCCTAGAAGTGGGGCGAACACTGAAGCTTTCTTT. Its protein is CASSPRSGANTEAFF. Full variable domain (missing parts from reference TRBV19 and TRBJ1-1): DGGITQSPKYLFRKEGQNVTLSCEQNLNHDAMYWYRQDPGQGLRLIYYSQIVNDFQKGDIAEGYSVSREKKESFPLTVTSAQKNPTAFYLCASSPRSGANTEAFFGQGTRLTVV.

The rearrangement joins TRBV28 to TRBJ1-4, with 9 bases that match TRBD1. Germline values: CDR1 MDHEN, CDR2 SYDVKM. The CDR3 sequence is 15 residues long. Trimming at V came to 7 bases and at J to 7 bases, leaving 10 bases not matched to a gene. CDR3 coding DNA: TGTGCCAGCACCCCGTCCGACAGGGGGTCTGAAAAACTGTTTTTT. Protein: CASTPSDRGSEKLFF.

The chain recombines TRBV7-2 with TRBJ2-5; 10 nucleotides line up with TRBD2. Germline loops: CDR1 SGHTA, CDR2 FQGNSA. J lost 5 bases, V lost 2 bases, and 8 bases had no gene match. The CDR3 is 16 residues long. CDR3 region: CASSLRQREGFETQYF. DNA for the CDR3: TGTGCCAGCAGCTTAAGACAGCGGGAGGGCTTTGAGACCCAGTACTTC.

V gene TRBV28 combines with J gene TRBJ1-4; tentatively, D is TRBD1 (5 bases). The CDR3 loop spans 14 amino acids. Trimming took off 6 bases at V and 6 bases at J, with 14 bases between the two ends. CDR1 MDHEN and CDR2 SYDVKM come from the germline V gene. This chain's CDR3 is CASSLRVRDEKLFF. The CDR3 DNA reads TGTGCCAGCAGCCTCAGGGTGAGAGATGAAAAACTGTTTTTT.

CDR3 sequence: CASSPGTDPLGNEKLFF. Written as DNA, the CDR3 is TGCGCCAGCAGCCCCGGGACAGACCCGCTTGGTAATGAAAAACTGTTTTTT. The chain recombines TRBV5-1 with TRBJ1-4, with TRBD1 identical over 7 bases. CDR1 and CDR2 (germline): SGHRS, YFSETQ. V lost 4 bases to trimming and J lost 4 bases; unmatched junction nucleotides: 13. The CDR3 covers 17 residues.

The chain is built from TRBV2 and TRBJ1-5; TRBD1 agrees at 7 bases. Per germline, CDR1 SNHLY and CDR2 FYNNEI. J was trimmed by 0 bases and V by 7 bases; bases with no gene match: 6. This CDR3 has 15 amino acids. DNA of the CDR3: TGTGCCAGCAAAGGGGGCGAATATAGCAATCAGCCCCAGCATTTT. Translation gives CASKGGEYSNQPQHF.

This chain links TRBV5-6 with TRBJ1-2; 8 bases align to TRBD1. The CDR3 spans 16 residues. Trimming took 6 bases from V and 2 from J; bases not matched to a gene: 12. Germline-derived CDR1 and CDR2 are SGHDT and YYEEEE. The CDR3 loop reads CASTRGGTGENYGYTF. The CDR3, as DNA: TGTGCCAGCACCAGAGGTGGGACAGGTGAAAACTATGGCTACACCTTC.

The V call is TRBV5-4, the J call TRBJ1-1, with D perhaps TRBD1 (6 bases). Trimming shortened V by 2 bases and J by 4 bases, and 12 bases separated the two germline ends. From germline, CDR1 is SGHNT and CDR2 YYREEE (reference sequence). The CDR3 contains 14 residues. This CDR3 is CASSFGGGGTEAFF. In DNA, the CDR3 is TGTGCCAGCAGCTTTGGGGGCGGGGGCACTGAAGCTTTCTTT.

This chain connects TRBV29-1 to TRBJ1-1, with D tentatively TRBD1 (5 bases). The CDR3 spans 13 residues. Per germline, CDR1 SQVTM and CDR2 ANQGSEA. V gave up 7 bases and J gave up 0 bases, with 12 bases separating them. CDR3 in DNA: TGCAGCGCCGAACAGGCGATGAACACTGAAGCTTTCTTT. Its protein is CSAEQAMNTEAFF.

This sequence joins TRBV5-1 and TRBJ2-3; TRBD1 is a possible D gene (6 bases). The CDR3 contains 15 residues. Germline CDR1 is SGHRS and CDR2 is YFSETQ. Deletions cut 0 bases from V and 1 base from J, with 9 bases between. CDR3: CASSLGGLGTDTQYF. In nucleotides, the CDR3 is TGCGCCAGCAGCTTGGGGGGGCTCGGCACAGATACGCAGTATTTT.

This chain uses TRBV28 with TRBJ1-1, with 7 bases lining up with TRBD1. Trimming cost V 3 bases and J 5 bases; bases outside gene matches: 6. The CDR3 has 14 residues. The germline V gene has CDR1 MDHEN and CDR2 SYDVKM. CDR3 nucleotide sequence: TGTGCCAGCAGTTTTGGAGGGGGCGAGACTGAAGCTTTCTTT. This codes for CASSFGGGETEAFF.

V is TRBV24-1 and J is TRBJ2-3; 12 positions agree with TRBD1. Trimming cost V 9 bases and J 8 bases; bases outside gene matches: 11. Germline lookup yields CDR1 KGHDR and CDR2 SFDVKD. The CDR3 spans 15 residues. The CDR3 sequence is CATASGTGGLGTQYF. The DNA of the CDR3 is TGTGCCACCGCCTCCGGGACAGGGGGCTTGGGTACGCAGTATTTT.

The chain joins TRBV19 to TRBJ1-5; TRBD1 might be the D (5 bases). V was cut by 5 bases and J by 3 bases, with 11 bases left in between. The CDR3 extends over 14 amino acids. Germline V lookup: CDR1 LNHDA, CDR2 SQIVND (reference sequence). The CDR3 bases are TGTGCCAGTAGTCTAGGACACCTCAATCAGCCCCAGCATTTT. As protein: CASSLGHLNQPQHF.